This is a list of T cell receptor beta chains from one sample in a study of T cell responses to AZD1222 COVID-19 vaccine. The repertoire was sequenced with immunoSEQ multiplex PCR; TCRdb's copy has only in-frame clones and lacks some. The repertoire holds fewer than 150,000 clones, 85% to 95% seen once, with approximately 5% in the top ten. Here the sequenced sample was peripheral blood, taken 28 days after the second AZD1222 dose. These receptors all stem from an adult who received the AZD1222 COVID-19 vaccine. Both conserved end residues are part of each CDR3. The D gene is left open where the match is weak. Rows may omit the clone size; those that give it use once, few, many or a size class.

TRBV7-8	TRBJ2-7	TRBD1	-	CASSLRQGSYEQYF	TGTGCCAGCAGCTTGAGACAGGGTAGCTACGAGCAGTACTTC
TRBV19	TRBJ1-2	-	once	CASSTAAEGNYGYTF	TGTGCCAGTAGTACGGCCGCGGAGGGGAACTATGGCTACACCTTC
TRBV5-1	TRBJ2-7	TRBD1	once	CASSRLGQGAYEQYF	TGCGCCAGCAGCCGATTGGGACAGGGAGCCTACGAGCAGTACTTC
TRBV7-2	TRBJ2-7	-	-	CASSPSGQITYEQYF	TGTGCCAGCAGCCCTTCCGGACAGATAACCTACGAGCAGTACTTC
TRBV6-5	TRBJ1-2	TRBD1	-	CASSRTGGNYGYTF	TGTGCCAGCAGCAGGACAGGGGGTAACTATGGCTACACCTTC
TRBV24-1	TRBJ2-5	TRBD1	-	CATSRGPGETQYF	TGTGCCACCAGCAGGGGGCCGGGGGAGACCCAGTACTTC
TRBV7-8	TRBJ2-7	-	-	CASSLSGNHEQYF	TGTGCCAGCAGCTTATCAGGGAACCACGAGCAGTACTTC
TRBV30	TRBJ2-3	TRBD1	-	CAWSQRTGEYF	TGTGCCTGGAGCCAACGGACAGGGGAGTATTTT
TRBV2	TRBJ1-5	-	-	CASSNSNQPQHF	TGTGCCAGCAGTAATAGCAATCAGCCCCAGCATTTT
TRBV14	TRBJ1-2	-	-	CASSQLDRPNYGYTF	TGTGCCAGCAGCCAGCTGGACAGACCCAACTATGGCTACACCTTC